These 5 T cell receptor beta chains were sequenced from one sample in a study of blood T cells in healthy people across ages (dated by TCRdb to the mid-2010s). The library was produced with 5' RACE. The sequencer listed for this sample is Illumina HiSeq 2500. A second about 7 to 12 cycle PCR used a sample-barcoded 5' primer and a J-beta primer mix. TCRdb redid the processing of the public reads, applying fastp at Q25 and MiXCR, and retained in-frame beta chains. Rows merge per CDR3 protein into single entries with the most common DNA and genes. A total of some 1,500,000 distinct CDR3 sequences appear in this sample, approximately 42% of them only once. The ten top clones hold around 4% of the sample. Sequencing was performed on blood. All receptors come from a young woman in good health.

The chain couples TRBV7-9 to TRBJ1-1; 10 nucleotides align to TRBD1. After removal of 4 bases from V and 3 bases from J, the junction contained 8 bases not matched to a gene. CDR1 and CDR2 (germline): SEHNR, FQNEAQ (reference sequence). The CDR3 covers 16 residues. The CDR3 spells CASSSTRQGAYTEAFF. The CDR3 nucleotides are TGTGCCAGCAGCTCGACCCGACAGGGGGCATACACTGAAGCTTTCTTT.

The CDR3 loop is CASSNPESRHPGNTIYF. The CDR3 DNA is TGTGCCAGCAGCAACCCTGAGAGCCGCCACCCTGGAAACACCATATATTTT. The chain joins TRBV6-6 to TRBJ1-3; D is unclear. Trimming took 6 bases from V and 2 from J, leaving 20 bases between them. The CDR3 is made up of 17 amino acids. Germline V lookup: CDR1 MNHNY, CDR2 SVGAGI (reference sequence).

A note on this clonotype: A much larger clone lies one base from this, so it may be a read error. The chain couples TRBV9 to TRBJ2-5; a possible D gene is TRBD2 (5 bases). This CDR3 contains 15 residues. Germline CDR1 SGDLS, CDR2 YYNGEE. CDR3 coding DNA: TGTGCCAGCAGCCGAGGTGGTACTAGTCAAGAGGCCCAGTACTTC. This translates into CASSRGGTSQEAQYF.

V is TRBV20-1 and J is TRBJ2-3, with TRBD2 identical over 7 bases. Per germline, CDR1 DFQATT and CDR2 SNEGSKA (reference sequence). The CDR3 contains 13 residues. Losses at the gene ends were 6 bases for V and 4 bases for J; bases not matched to a gene: 7. The CDR3 loop reads CSASGRGADTQYF. The CDR3 DNA sequence: TGCAGTGCCTCCGGTCGGGGGGCAGATACGCAGTATTTT.

This chain connects TRBV2 to TRBJ2-7; D is possibly TRBD2 (5 bases). Germline V lookup: CDR1 SNHLY, CDR2 FYNNEI. The CDR3 is 13 residues long. The V end was cut by 7 bases, the J end by 4 bases, with 14 bases between. The CDR3: CASNPSGSYEQYF. DNA of the CDR3: TGTGCCAGCAACCCATCTGGGAGTTACGAGCAGTACTTC. The complete variable domain, with remaining parts taken from reference TRBV2 and TRBJ2-7, reads EPEVTQTPSHQVTQMGQEVILRCVPISNHLYFYWYRQILGQKVEFLVSFYNNEISEKSEIFDDQFSVERPDGSNFTLKIRSTKLEDSAMYFCASNPSGSYEQYFGPGTRLTVT.